Below, 10 T cell receptor beta chains from the same sample are listed, as sequenced in a study of cytomegalovirus exposure and HLA in healthy donors. The PCR had 60 Vbeta and 13 Jbeta primers. Profiling relied on immunoSEQ multiplex PCR, and the TCRdb table lists in-frame clones only, not all of them. The sample gives about 110,000 clones, less than 80% of which show up once; approximately 3.8% is in the top ten. Material: PBMCs. These receptors were obtained from a man aged 25-45 years in good health and CMV-seropositive.

The rearrangement uses TRBV6-5 and TRBJ2-3; D is unresolved. Germline V lookup: CDR1 MNHEY, CDR2 SVGAGI. The CDR3 sequence is 13 residues long. V shed 2 bases and J shed 5 bases, with 8 bases lying between them. The CDR3 DNA reads as TGTGCCAGCAGTTACATGACTCGAGATACGCAGTATTTT. Residues: CASSYMTRDTQYF.

The chain employs TRBV14 and TRBJ1-2, with 8 nucleotides matching TRBD1. Germline loops: CDR1 SGHDN, CDR2 FVKESK. With V trimmed by 4 bases and J by 8 bases, 6 bases remained unmatched. This CDR3 region has 13 residues. For the CDR3, the DNA is TGTGCCAGCAGCCCCGGCAGGGGGCTGGGCTACACCTTC. This encodes CASSPGRGLGYTF.

The chain couples TRBV19 to TRBJ2-7, with 9 bases matching TRBD2. The CDR3 sequence is 15 residues long. Germline V gene data show CDR1 as LNHDA and CDR2 as SQIVND (reference sequence). The V gene end was trimmed by 8 bases and the J gene end by 2 bases; junction bases not matched to a gene: 10. The CDR3 reads CASGAQTSGPYEQYF. Written as DNA, the CDR3 is TGTGCCAGTGGAGCTCAGACTAGCGGCCCCTACGAGCAGTACTTC.

This clone has just a few counts. The chain carries TRBV2 and TRBJ2-2; 8 bases are shared with TRBD2. V was clipped by 6 bases and J by 4 bases; unmatched bases: 4. Germline V gene lookup returns CDR1 SNHLY and CDR2 FYNNEI. The CDR3 loop spans 14 amino acids. In DNA, the CDR3 is TGTGCCAGCAGCCGGGGGGGGACCACCGGGGAGCTGTTTTTT. Protein: CASSRGGTTGELFF.

The CDR3 loop is CASSPPLTGAYTEAFF. The CDR3 DNA reads as TGTGCCAGCTCACCACCGCTCACAGGGGCTTACACTGAAGCTTTCTTT. V is TRBV18 and J is TRBJ1-1; 7 nucleotides match TRBD1. Germline trimming cut 0 bases from V and 3 bases from J; bases unmatched to any gene: 7. The germline CDR1 and CDR2 sequences are KGHSH and LQKENI. The CDR3 length is 16 residues.

Worth noting for this clone: The same CDR3 also results from other DNA sequences found in this sample. J is TRBJ1-1 and V is TRBV19, with 7 bases aligning to TRBD1. The germline V gene has CDR1 LNHDA and CDR2 SQIVND (reference sequence). Trimming took 5 bases from V and 3 from J; bases not matched to a gene: 0. The CDR3 sequence is 12 residues long. In DNA form, the CDR3 reads TGTGCCAGTAGTGACAGGGACACTGAAGCTTTCTTT. Its translation is CASSDRDTEAFF.

The chain joins TRBV16 to TRBJ1-2, with a possible D match to TRBD1 (5 bases). Germline V gene data show CDR1 as KGHSY and CDR2 as FQNENV. V was clipped by 1 base and J by 0 bases, with 12 bases between them. CDR3 length equals 16 residues. The CDR3 region is CASSQLRQTSNYGYTF. The CDR3 region has the DNA TGTGCCAGCAGCCAATTAAGACAGACCTCTAACTATGGCTACACCTTC.

V usage is TRBV7-9 and J usage is TRBJ1-6; weak D call: TRBD1 (5 bases). The CDR3 runs 15 residues. CDR1 is SEHNR and CDR2 is FQNEAQ in the germline V gene (reference sequence). Trimming took off 1 base at V and 7 bases at J, with 11 bases between the two ends. Here the CDR3 reads CASSLGGTINSPLHF. The CDR3, as DNA: TGTGCCAGCAGCTTAGGGGGGACTATAAATTCACCCCTCCACTTT.

This clone was found once. The chain has TRBV4-1 and TRBJ1-5; no definite D call. CDR1 and CDR2 (germline): MGHRA, YSYEKL. The CDR3 runs 15 residues. Trimming shortened V by 4 bases and J by 13 bases, and 23 bases separated the two germline ends. DNA of the CDR3: TGCGCCAGCAGCCCCGTGGGCAGCCGAGATATATCTCAGCATTTT. The encoded protein is CASSPVGSRDISQHF.

This clone showed up just once. This chain connects TRBV5-1 to TRBJ1-1; the D is unclear. CDR1 and CDR2 from the germline V gene are SGHRS and YFSETQ. V dropped 0 bases and J dropped 3 bases, with 15 bases sitting between them. The length of the CDR3 is 16 residues. CDR3 sequence: CASSLEPALRDTEAFF. In nucleotides, the CDR3 is TGCGCCAGCAGCTTGGAGCCAGCGCTTCGGGACACTGAAGCTTTCTTT.